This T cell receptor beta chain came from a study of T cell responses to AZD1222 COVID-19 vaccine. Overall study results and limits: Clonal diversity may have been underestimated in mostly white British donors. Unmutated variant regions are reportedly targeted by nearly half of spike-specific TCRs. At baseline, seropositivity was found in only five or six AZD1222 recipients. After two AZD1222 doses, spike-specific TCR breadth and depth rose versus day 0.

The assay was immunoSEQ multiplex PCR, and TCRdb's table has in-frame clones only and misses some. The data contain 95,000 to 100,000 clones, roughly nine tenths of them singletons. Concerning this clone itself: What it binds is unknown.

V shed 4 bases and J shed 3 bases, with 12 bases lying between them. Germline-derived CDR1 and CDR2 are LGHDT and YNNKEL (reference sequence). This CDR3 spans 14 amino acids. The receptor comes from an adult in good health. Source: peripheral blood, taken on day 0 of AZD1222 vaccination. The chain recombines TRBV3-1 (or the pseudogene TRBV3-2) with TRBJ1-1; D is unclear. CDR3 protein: CASSPNRVYTEAFF. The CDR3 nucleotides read TGTGCCAGCAGCCCGAATAGGGTGTACACTGAAGCTTTCTTT.